The next 13 T cell receptor beta chains were all read from a single sample in a study of tumor-infiltrating lymphocytes in primary liver carcinoma. From unsorted bulk tissue weighing roughly 17-31 mg, DNA and RNA were co-extracted. Synthesis of TCR beta cDNA was carried out from around 500 ng total RNA with a constant-region primer. Nested multiplex PCR, run for three rounds with slightly modified ARM-PCR, yielded TCR beta libraries. With TRBV1-TRBV30 forward primers and a C-beta reverse primer, the first two PCR rounds were run for around 10 cycles each. TCRdb analysed the multiplex PCR reads with MiXCR anew, one entry per CDR3 protein. The table includes nearly 50,000 distinct CDR3 sequences, about 80% detected once. The sequenced sample was liver tumor tissue from sampling region 3. As for subset: tumor region T3, left-lateral pole. These receptors were obtained from a man aged 35-49 years with primary liver carcinoma and hepatitis B virus infection.

Comment on this clonotype: At one end the junction does not follow the germline gene, possibly because of a read error. The V call is TRBV29-1, the J call TRBJ2-5; tentative D call: TRBD2 (6 bases). Germline V gene data show CDR1 as SQVTM and CDR2 as ANQGSEA. This CDR3 has 14 residues. CDR3 DNA: TGTAGCGTGTCGGGCGTCAGCGGGCAAGAGACCCACTACTTC. Translating gives CSVSGVSGQETHYF. The entire variable domain, with the rest obtained from reference TRBV29-1 and TRBJ2-5, is as follows: SAVISQKPSRDICQRGTSLTIQCQVDSQVTMMFWYRQQPGQSLTLIATANQGSEATYESGFVIDKFPISRPNLTFSTLTVSNMSPEDSSIYLCSVSGVSGQETHYFGPGTRLLVL.

The CDR3 nucleotides are TGCAGCGCTACGGGGGGAGTGGCCTACGCTGAGCAGTTCTTC. This codes for CSATGGVAYAEQFF. The chain joins TRBV29-1 to TRBJ2-1; the match to TRBD2 covers 7 bases. This CDR3 spans 14 amino acids. J lost 9 bases, V lost 7 bases, and 15 bases had no gene match. CDR1 SQVTM and CDR2 ANQGSEA come from the germline V gene.

This clonotype is medium-sized (0.01 to 0.1%) in the sample. The chain recombines TRBV5-1 with TRBJ2-3, with 8 bases aligning to TRBD2. V gave up 0 bases and J gave up 0 bases; unmatched junction bases: 0. Germline V CDR1 and CDR2: SGHRS, YFSETQ. This CDR3 contains 15 residues. The CDR3 bases are TGCGCCAGCAGCTTGGCTAGCGGGAGCACAGATACGCAGTATTTT. This codes for CASSLASGSTDTQYF. Variable domain in full (rest from reference TRBV5-1 and TRBJ2-3): KAGVTQTPRYLIKTRGQQVTLSCSPISGHRSVSWYQQTPGQGLQFLFEYFSETQRNKGNFPGRFSGRQFSNSRSEMNVSTLELGDSALYLCASSLASGSTDTQYFGPGTRLTVL.

This clonotype has at least ten counts. This chain uses TRBV10-3 with TRBJ2-1; 14 bases line up with TRBD2. Germline V gene data show CDR1 as ENHRY and CDR2 as SYGVKD. Trimming at V came to 6 bases and at J to 7 bases, leaving 5 bases not matched to a gene. This CDR3 has 15 residues. The CDR3 DNA reads TGTGCCATCAGGACCGGGACTAGCGGGAGTAATGAGCAGTTCTTC. Translation: CAIRTGTSGSNEQFF.

Details on this clonotype: One end of the junction fails to match germline, which may point to a read error. This chain uses TRBV12-3 or TRBV12-4 with TRBJ2-1, with TRBD2 identical over 11 bases. This CDR3 spans 15 amino acids. The CDR3 is CASSPGTSGPNGQFF. In DNA form, the CDR3 reads TGTGCCAGCTCCCCCGGGACTAGCGGCCCCAATGGGCAGTTCTTC.

In this sample, this clonotype turned up many times. This chain joins TRBV7-9 and TRBJ2-7, with D possibly matching TRBD2 (6 bases). CDR1 SEHNR and CDR2 FQNEAQ come from the germline V gene (reference sequence). V was shortened by 2 bases and J by 5 bases, with 16 bases between the two germline ends. The CDR3 totals 15 residues. CDR3 residues: CASSLRGRWIDEQYF. CDR3 DNA sequence: TGTGCCAGCAGCTTACGGGGGAGGTGGATCGACGAGCAGTACTTC.

About this clonotype itself: Germline and junction disagree at one end, which may indicate a read error. The V gene is TRBV11-2, the J gene TRBJ2-1; D possibly corresponds to TRBD2 (5 bases). Germline lookup yields CDR1 SGHAT and CDR2 FQNNGV. This CDR3 comprises 12 residues. The CDR3 nucleotides are TGTGCCAACAGCCCGGAGTACAATGGGAGGTTCTTC. This sequence encodes CANSPEYNGRFF.

On this clonotype: This clone may be a read error of a much larger clone one base away. Written as DNA, the CDR3 is TGCGCCAGCAGCTATAGCGGGAAGGATTCTACAGATACGCAGTATTTT. It codes for CASSYSGKDSTDTQYF. The chain couples TRBV5-1 to TRBJ2-3; 8 bases map to TRBD2. The CDR3 has 16 residues. CDR1 is SGHRS, CDR2 YFSETQ, per germline. Trimming took 3 bases from V and 3 from J; bases not matched to a gene: 9.

With respect to this clonotype: Germline and junction disagree at one end, which may indicate a read error. This chain joins TRBV11-2 and TRBJ2-1; D remains unclear. CDR1 is SGHAT, CDR2 FQNNGV, per germline. The CDR3 extends over 12 amino acids. Here the CDR3 DNA reads TGTGCCAGTAGCCCGGAGTATAATGACCAGTTCTTC. Translating it yields CASSPEYNDQFF. Together with reference TRBV11-2 and TRBJ2-1, the CDR3 gives the full variable domain: EAGVAQSPRYKIIEKRQSVAFWCNPISGHATLYWYQQILGQGPKLLIQFQNNGVVDDSQLPKDRFSAERLKGVDSTLKIQPAKLEDSAVYLCASSPEYNDQFFGPGTRLTVL.

The V and J genes are TRBV5-4 and TRBJ2-2; maybe TRBD2 (5 bases). This CDR3 spans 15 amino acids. Germline CDR1 SGHNT, CDR2 YYREEE (reference sequence). The ends were cut back, 4 bases at V and 4 bases at J, with 14 bases in the middle. CDR3 nucleotides: TGTGCCAGCAGCCCCTTTAGAGGAGGCACCGGGGAGCTGTTTTTT. Amino acids: CASSPFRGGTGELFF.

Notes on this clonotype: The final CDR3 position lacks the conserved phenylalanine or tryptophan, pointing to a likely read error. The DNA is left out, because the CDR3 cannot be placed on it with certainty; the CDR3 is given as TCRdb lists it. The V and J genes are TRBV6-1 and TRBJ2-7; the DNA was not compared with TRBD2, the D call given in the table. CDR1 and CDR2 from the germline V gene are MNHNS and SASEGT. The CDR3 has 14 amino acids, counting both end residues. This CDR3 is CASSPGLAVYEHYY.

A remark on this clonotype: A read error may account for a junction end that differs from germline. CDR3 nucleotide sequence: TGTGCCAGGAGCTCAGTAGGGGGGACTGAAGCTTTCTTT. Protein sequence: CARSSVGGTEAFF. The rearrangement links TRBV11-3 to TRBJ1-1; perhaps TRBD1 as D (6 bases). The CDR3 sequence is 13 residues long. Germline values: CDR1 SGHNT, CDR2 YENEEA.

This clonotype was seen a handful of times. This chain connects TRBV7-3 to TRBJ2-1; 8 bases fit TRBD2. Per the germline V gene, CDR1 is SGHTA and CDR2 is FQGTGA. The J segment lost 7 bases and the V segment lost 5 bases, leaving 10 bases of the junction unmatched. The length of the CDR3 is 15 residues. In DNA form, the CDR3 reads TGTGCCAGCAGCCCCCGGGGGGGCCAGGGGAATGAGCAGTTCTTC. Its protein is CASSPRGGQGNEQFF.